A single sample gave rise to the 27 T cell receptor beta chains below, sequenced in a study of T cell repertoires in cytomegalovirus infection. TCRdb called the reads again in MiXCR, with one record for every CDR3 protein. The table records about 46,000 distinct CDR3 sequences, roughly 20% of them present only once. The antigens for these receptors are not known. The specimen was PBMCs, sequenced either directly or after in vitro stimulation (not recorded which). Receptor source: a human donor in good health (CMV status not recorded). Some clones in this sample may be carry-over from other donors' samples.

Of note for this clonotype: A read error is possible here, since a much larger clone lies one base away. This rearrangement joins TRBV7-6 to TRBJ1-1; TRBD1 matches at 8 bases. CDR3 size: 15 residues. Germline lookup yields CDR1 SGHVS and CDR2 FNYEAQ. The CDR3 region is CASSLQDRGKTEDFF. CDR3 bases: TGTGCCAGCAGCCTCCAAGACAGGGGAAAAACTGAAGATTTCTTT.

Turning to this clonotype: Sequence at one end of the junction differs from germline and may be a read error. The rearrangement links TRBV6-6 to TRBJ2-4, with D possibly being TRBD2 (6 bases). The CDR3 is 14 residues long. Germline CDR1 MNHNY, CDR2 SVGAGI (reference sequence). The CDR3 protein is CASSETRSKNIRYF. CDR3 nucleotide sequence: TGTGCCAGCAGCGAGACTAGGTCCAAAAACATTCGGTACTTC.

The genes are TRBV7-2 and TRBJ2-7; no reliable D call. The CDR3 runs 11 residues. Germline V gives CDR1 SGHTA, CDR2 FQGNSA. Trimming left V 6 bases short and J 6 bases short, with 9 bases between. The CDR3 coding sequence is TGTGCCAGCAGGAACGCCGGCGAGCAGTACTTC. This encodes CASRNAGEQYF.

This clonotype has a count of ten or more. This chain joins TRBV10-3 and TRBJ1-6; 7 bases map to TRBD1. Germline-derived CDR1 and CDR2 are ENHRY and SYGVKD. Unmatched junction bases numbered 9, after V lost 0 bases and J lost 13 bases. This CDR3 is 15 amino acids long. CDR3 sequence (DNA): TGTGCCATCAGTGAGTCCGGGACAGCTGTGACCCCCCTCCACTTT. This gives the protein CAISESGTAVTPLHF.

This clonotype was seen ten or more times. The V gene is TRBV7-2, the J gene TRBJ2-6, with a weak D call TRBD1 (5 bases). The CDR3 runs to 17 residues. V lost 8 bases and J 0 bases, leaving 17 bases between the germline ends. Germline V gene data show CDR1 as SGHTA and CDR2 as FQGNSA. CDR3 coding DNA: TGTGCCAGCGCGAAGAGCCAGACAGTCTCTGGGGCCAACGTCCTGACTTTC. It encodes CASAKSQTVSGANVLTF. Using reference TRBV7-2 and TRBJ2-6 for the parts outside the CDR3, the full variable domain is GAGVSQSPSNKVTEKGKDVELRCDPISGHTALYWYRQSLGQGLEFLIYFQGNSAPDKSGLPSDRFSAERTGGSVSTLTIQRTQQEDSAVYLCASAKSQTVSGANVLTFGAGSRLTVL.

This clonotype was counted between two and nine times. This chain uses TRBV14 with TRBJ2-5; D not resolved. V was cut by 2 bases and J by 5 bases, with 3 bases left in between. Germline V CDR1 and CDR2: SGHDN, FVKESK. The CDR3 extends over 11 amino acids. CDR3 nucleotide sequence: TGTGCCAGCAGCCAATGGGAGACCCAGTACTTC. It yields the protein CASSQWETQYF.

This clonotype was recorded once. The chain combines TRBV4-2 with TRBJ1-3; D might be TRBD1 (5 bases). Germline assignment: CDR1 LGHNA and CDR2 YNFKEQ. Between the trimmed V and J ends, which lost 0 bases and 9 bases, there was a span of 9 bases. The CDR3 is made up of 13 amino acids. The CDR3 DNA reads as TGTGCCAGCAGCCAAGAACCAGGGACCACCATATATTTT. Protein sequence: CASSQEPGTTIYF.

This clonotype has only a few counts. DNA for the CDR3: TGTGCCAGCAGTATGACAGAGTATAATTCACCCCTCCACTTT. It specifies CASSMTEYNSPLHF. The V and J genes are TRBV12-3 or TRBV12-4 and TRBJ1-6; perhaps TRBD1 as D (5 bases). The ends were cut back, 5 bases at V and 4 bases at J, with 9 bases in the middle. The CDR3 runs to 14 residues.

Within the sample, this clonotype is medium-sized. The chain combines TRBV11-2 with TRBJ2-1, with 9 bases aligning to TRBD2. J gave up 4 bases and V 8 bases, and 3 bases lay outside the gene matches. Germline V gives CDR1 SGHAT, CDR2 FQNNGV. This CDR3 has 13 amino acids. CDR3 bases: TGTGCCAGCGGGACTAGCAGATACAATGAGCAGTTCTTC. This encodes CASGTSRYNEQFF.

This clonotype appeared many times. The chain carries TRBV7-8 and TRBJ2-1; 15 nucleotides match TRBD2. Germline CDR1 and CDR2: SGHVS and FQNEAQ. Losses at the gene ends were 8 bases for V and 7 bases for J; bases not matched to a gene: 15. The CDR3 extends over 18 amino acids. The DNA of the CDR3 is TGTGCCAGCCTACGTTCCCTAACCGGGACTAGCGGGAGGAATGAGCAGTTCTTC. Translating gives CASLRSLTGTSGRNEQFF.

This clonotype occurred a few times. CDR3 region: CASSELARNNEQFF. Written as DNA, the CDR3 is TGTGCCAGTAGTGAGCTAGCAAGGAACAATGAGCAGTTCTTC. The chain carries TRBV19 and TRBJ2-1; possible D gene TRBD2, 5 bases. V was pared by 5 bases and J by 5 bases, with 13 bases between. The CDR3 sequence is 14 residues long. Per the germline V gene, CDR1 is LNHDA and CDR2 is SQIVND (reference sequence).

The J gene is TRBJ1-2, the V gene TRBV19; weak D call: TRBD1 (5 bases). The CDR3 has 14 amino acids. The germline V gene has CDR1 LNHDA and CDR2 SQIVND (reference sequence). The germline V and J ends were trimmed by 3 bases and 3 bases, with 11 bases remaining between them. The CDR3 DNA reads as TGTGCCAGTAGTATCGGGACGGTGGACTATGGCTACACCTTC. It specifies CASSIGTVDYGYTF.

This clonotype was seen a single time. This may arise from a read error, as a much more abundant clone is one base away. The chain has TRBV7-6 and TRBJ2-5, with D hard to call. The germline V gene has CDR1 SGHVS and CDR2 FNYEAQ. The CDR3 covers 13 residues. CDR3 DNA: TGTCCCAGCAGCTTGGGCGCAATGGAGACCCAGTACTTC. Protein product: CPSSLGAMETQYF.

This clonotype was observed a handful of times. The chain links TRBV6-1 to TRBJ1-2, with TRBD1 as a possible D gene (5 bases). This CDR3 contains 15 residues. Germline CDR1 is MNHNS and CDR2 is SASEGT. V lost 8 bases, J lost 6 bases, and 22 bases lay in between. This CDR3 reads CASSPLGGEVDGYTF. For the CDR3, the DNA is TGTGCCAGCTCCCCTCTGGGAGGGGAGGTCGATGGCTACACCTTC.

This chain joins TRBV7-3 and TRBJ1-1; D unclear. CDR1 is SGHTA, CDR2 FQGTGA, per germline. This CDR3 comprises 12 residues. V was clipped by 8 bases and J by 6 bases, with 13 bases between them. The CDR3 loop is CASAGGLAEAFF. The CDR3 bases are TGTGCCAGCGCAGGCGGGCTCGCTGAAGCTTTCTTT.

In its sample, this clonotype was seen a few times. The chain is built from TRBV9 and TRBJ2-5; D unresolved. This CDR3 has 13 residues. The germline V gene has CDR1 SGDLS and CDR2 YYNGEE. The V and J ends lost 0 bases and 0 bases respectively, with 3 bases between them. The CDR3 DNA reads TGTGCCAGCAGCGTAGACCACCAAGAGACCCAGTACTTC. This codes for CASSVDHQETQYF.

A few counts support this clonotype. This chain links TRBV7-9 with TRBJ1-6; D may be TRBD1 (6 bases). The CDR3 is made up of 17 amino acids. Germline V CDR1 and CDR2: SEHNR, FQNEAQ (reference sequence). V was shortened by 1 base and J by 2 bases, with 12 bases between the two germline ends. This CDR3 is CASSLGRGSTYNSPLHF. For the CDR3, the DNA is TGTGCCAGCAGCTTAGGGAGGGGGAGCACCTATAATTCACCCCTCCACTTT.

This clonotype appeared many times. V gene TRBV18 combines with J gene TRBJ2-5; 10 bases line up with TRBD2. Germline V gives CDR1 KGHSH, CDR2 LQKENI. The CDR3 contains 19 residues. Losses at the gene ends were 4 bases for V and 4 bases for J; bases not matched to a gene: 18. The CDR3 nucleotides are TGTGCCAGCTCACTAACGCTCCCCGGTCTAGCGGGAGCGGCAGAGACCCAGTACTTC. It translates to CASSLTLPGLAGAAETQYF.

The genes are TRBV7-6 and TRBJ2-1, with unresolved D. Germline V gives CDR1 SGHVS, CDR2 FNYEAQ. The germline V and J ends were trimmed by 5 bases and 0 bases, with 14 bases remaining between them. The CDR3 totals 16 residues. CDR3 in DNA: TGTGCCAGCAGCAAGCATCCGACGAGCTCCTACAATGAGCAGTTCTTC. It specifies CASSKHPTSSYNEQFF. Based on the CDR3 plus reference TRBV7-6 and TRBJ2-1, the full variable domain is GAGVSQSPRYKVTKRGQDVALRCDPISGHVSLYWYRQALGQGPEFLTYFNYEAQQDKSGLPNDRFSAERPEGSISTLTIQRTEQRDSAMYRCASSKHPTSSYNEQFFGPGTRLTVL.

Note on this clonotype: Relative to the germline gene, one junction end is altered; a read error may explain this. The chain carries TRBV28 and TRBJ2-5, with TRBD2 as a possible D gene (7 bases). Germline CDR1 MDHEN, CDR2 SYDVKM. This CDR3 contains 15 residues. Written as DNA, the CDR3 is TGTGCCAGCAGGTTATGGGGAGGGGGCCAAGAGACCCAGTACTTC. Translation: CASRLWGGGQETQYF.

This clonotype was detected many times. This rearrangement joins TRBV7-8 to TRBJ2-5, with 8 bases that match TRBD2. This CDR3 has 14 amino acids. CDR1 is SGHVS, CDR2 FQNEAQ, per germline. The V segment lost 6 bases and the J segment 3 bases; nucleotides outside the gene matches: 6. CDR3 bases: TGTGCCAGCAGGTGGAGACTAGCGAAAGAGACCCAGTACTTC. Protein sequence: CASRWRLAKETQYF.

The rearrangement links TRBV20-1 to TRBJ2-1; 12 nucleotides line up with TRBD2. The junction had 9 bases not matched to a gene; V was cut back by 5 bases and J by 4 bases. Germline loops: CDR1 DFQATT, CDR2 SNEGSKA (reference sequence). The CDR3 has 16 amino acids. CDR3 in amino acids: CSASPTSGGSYNEQFF. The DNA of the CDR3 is TGCAGTGCTTCCCCGACTAGCGGGGGATCTTACAATGAGCAGTTCTTC.

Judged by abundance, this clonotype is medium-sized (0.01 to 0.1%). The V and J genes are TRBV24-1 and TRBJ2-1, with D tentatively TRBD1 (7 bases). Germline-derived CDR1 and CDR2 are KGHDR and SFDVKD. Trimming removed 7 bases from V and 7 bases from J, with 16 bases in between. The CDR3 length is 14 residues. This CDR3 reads CATSNPAGGNEQFF. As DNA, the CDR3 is TGTGCCACCAGCAATCCTGCAGGGGGGAATGAGCAGTTCTTC.

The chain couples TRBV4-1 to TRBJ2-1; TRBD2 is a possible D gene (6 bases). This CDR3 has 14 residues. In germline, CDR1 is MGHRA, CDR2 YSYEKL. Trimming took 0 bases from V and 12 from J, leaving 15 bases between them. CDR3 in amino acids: CASSQDFVVAVQFF. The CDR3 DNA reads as TGCGCCAGCAGCCAAGATTTCGTAGTAGCGGTGCAGTTCTTC.

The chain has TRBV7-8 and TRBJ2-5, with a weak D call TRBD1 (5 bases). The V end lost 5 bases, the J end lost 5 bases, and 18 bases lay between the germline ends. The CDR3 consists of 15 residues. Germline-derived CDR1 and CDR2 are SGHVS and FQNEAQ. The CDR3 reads CASSRREQETETQYF. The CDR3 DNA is TGTGCCAGCAGCCGAAGAGAACAGGAGACGGAGACCCAGTACTTC.

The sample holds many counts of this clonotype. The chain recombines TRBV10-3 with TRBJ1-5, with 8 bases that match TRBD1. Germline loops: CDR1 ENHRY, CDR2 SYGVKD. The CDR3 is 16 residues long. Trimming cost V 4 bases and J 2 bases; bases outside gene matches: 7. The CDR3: CAISAQGAPGNQPQHF. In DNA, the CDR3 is TGTGCCATCAGTGCTCAGGGGGCACCGGGCAATCAGCCCCAGCATTTT.

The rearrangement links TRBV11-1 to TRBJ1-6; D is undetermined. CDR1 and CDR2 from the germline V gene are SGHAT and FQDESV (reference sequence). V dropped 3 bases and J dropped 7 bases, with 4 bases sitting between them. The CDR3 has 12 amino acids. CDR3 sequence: CASSLGNSPLHF. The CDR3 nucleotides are TGTGCCAGCAGCTTGGGCAATTCACCCCTCCACTTT.